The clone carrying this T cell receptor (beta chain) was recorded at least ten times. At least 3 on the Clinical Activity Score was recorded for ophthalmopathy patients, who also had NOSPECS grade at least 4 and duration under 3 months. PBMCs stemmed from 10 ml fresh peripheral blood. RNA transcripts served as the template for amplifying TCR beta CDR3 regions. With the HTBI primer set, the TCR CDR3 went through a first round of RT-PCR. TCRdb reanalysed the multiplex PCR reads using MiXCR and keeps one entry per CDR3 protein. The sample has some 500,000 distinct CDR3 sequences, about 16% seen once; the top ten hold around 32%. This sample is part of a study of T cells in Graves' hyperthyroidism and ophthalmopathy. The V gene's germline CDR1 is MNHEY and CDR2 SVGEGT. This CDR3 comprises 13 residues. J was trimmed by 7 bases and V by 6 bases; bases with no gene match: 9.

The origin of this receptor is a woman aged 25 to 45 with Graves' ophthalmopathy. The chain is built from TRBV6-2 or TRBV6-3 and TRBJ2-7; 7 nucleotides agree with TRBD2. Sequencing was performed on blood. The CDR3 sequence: CASRGPGGGEQYF. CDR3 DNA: TGTGCCAGCAGAGGACCGGGAGGAGGGGAGCAGTACTTC.